This passage covers 32 T cell receptor beta chains from one sample sequenced in a study of blood T cell repertoires in COVID-19. TCRdb's copy holds only in-frame clones and misses some; the assay was immunoSEQ multiplex PCR. Of about 110,000 clones listed, 75% to 85% are singletons. Sequencing used peripheral blood. These receptors were collected from a man in his sixties or seventies with acute or convalescent COVID-19.

This chain links TRBV30 with TRBJ1-5; D is uncertain. There are 13 residues in the CDR3. Deletions cut 2 bases from V and 3 bases from J, with 8 bases between. Looked up from germline, CDR1 is GTSNPN and CDR2 is SVGIG (reference sequence). The CDR3: CAWSRSDNQPQHF. For the CDR3, the DNA is TGTGCCTGGAGTCGGAGTGACAATCAGCCCCAGCATTTT. Supplemented by reference TRBV30 and TRBJ1-5, the full variable domain reads SQTIHQWPATLVQPVGSPLSLECTVEGTSNPNLYWYRQAAGRGLQLLFYSVGIGQISSEVPQNLSASRPQDRQFILSSKKLLLSDSGFYLCAWSRSDNQPQHFGDGTRLSIL.

This clone occurred many times. The J gene is TRBJ1-5, the V gene TRBV6-5; D remains ambiguous. Trimming pared 2 bases from V and 7 bases from J, leaving 9 bases between. Germline CDR1 reads MNHEY; CDR2 reads SVGAGI. CDR3 length: 13 amino acids. DNA for the CDR3: TGTGCCAGCAGTTACATGGGCCGGCAGCCCCAGCATTTT. Translation gives CASSYMGRQPQHF.

The chain is built from TRBV12-3 or TRBV12-4 and TRBJ1-1; 7 bases fit TRBD1. The CDR3 has 13 amino acids. V lost 3 bases and J lost 9; bases outside the gene matches: 7. CDR3 sequence: CASSFSPGQKAFF. The CDR3 DNA reads TGTGCCAGCAGTTTTTCTCCGGGACAGAAAGCTTTCTTT.

The chain carries TRBV7-6 and TRBJ1-2; possible D gene TRBD1, 5 bases. With 5 bases removed from V and 2 bases from J, the gap between germline ends came to 15 bases. Germline V CDR1 and CDR2: SGHVS, FNYEAQ. The CDR3 spans 15 residues. DNA for the CDR3: TGTGCCAGCAGCCCCCGACAGATTATGAACTATGGCTACACCTTC. This gives the protein CASSPRQIMNYGYTF.

CDR3 DNA sequence: TGTGCCTGGAGCCAGGGAGGGGGAAACACCATATATTTT. Its translation: CAWSQGGGNTIYF. V and J are TRBV30 and TRBJ1-3, with a possible D match to TRBD1 (5 bases). Trimming took 3 bases from V and 4 from J, leaving 10 bases between them. CDR1 GTSNPN and CDR2 SVGIG come from the germline V gene (reference sequence). The CDR3 contains 13 residues.

The chain uses TRBV19 and TRBJ1-2, with a possible D match to TRBD1 (5 bases). Trimming cost V 6 bases and J 0 bases, with 8 bases left between them. There are 13 residues in the CDR3. CDR1 is LNHDA, CDR2 SQIVND, per germline (reference sequence). The CDR3 nucleotides are TGTGCCAGTAGCACAGGAGCTAACTATGGCTACACCTTC. This codes for CASSTGANYGYTF.

This clone was detected only a few times. The chain combines TRBV5-1 with TRBJ1-2; 11 bases line up with TRBD1. V lost 4 bases and J lost 8; bases outside the gene matches: 13. Germline lookup yields CDR1 SGHRS and CDR2 YFSETQ. This CDR3 has 16 residues. The CDR3 region has the DNA TGCGCCAGCAGCGTATCCGGGACAGGGGGACCTATGGGCTACACCTTC. This encodes CASSVSGTGGPMGYTF.

The V call is TRBV18, the J call TRBJ1-6; D uncertain. CDR1 is KGHSH and CDR2 is LQKENI in the germline V gene. There are 15 residues in the CDR3. Trimming left V 3 bases short and J 9 bases short, with 15 bases between. The CDR3 nucleotides are TGTGCCAGCTCACCCACAGAGCTAATTAGTTCACCCCTCCACTTT. As protein: CASSPTELISSPLHF.

V is TRBV2 and J is TRBJ2-7, with D possibly being TRBD1 (5 bases). Germline V gene lookup returns CDR1 SNHLY and CDR2 FYNNEI. The CDR3 is 12 amino acids. Deletions cut 7 bases from V and 3 bases from J, with 10 bases between. The CDR3 protein is CASTPTGYEQYF. The CDR3, as DNA: TGTGCCAGCACGCCCACAGGCTACGAGCAGTACTTC. Full variable domain (rest looked up from reference TRBV2 and TRBJ2-7): EPEVTQTPSHQVTQMGQEVILRCVPISNHLYFYWYRQILGQKVEFLVSFYNNEISEKSEIFDDQFSVERPDGSNFTLKIRSTKLEDSAMYFCASTPTGYEQYFGPGTRLTVT.

This chain links TRBV6-5 with TRBJ2-7; the match to TRBD1 covers 11 bases. Germline CDR1 MNHEY, CDR2 SVGAGI. Germline trimming cut 8 bases from V and 6 bases from J; bases unmatched to any gene: 6. This CDR3 has 13 amino acids. Written as DNA, the CDR3 is TGTGCCAGCTCGGACAGGGGGCGCCTCGAGCAGTACTTC. This translates into CASSDRGRLEQYF.

The V and J genes are TRBV5-6 and TRBJ2-7; a possible D gene is TRBD2 (5 bases). V was pared by 3 bases and J by 0 bases, with 7 bases between. The V gene's germline CDR1 is SGHDT and CDR2 YYEEEE. This CDR3 has 13 residues. The CDR3 here is CASSSRDSYEQYF. The CDR3 coding sequence is TGTGCCAGCAGCTCCCGGGACTCCTACGAGCAGTACTTC.

The chain couples TRBV19 to TRBJ1-5, with 7 bases fitting TRBD1. CDR1 is LNHDA, CDR2 SQIVND, per germline (reference sequence). The V and J ends lost 4 bases and 5 bases, in that order; junction bases with no gene match: 8. The CDR3 extends over 15 amino acids. The CDR3 protein is CASSNPGQFYQPQHF. CDR3 nucleotides: TGTGCCAGTAGTAACCCGGGACAGTTCTATCAGCCCCAGCATTTT.

V is TRBV10-1 and J is TRBJ2-3, with 9 positions matching TRBD2. CDR1 is WNHNN and CDR2 is SYGVQD in the germline V gene (reference sequence). The CDR3 length is 16 residues. V lost 3 bases, J lost 2 bases, and 6 bases stayed unmatched. For the CDR3, the DNA is TGCGCCAGCAGTGACCCCGGGACTAGCTCCACAGATACGCAGTATTTT. It specifies CASSDPGTSSTDTQYF.

The chain is built from TRBV19 and TRBJ1-5, with D hard to call. The V end was cut by 3 bases, the J end by 3 bases, with 9 bases between. CDR1 and CDR2 (germline): LNHDA, SQIVND (reference sequence). This CDR3 comprises 14 residues. DNA for the CDR3: TGTGCCAGTAGTATCTCCAGTTTCAATCAGCCCCAGCATTTT. It encodes CASSISSFNQPQHF.

This chain connects TRBV24-1 to TRBJ2-5; 9 bases line up with TRBD1. The length of the CDR3 is 15 residues. Per the germline V gene, CDR1 is KGHDR and CDR2 is SFDVKD. Trimming removed 4 bases from V and 4 bases from J; junction bases left unmatched: 6. For the CDR3, the DNA is TGTGCCACCAGTGACCTAGGACAGGGGAGAGAGACCCAGTACTTC. It codes for CATSDLGQGRETQYF.

This clone was seen just once. The chain recombines TRBV30 with TRBJ2-3; TRBD2 matches at 9 bases. V lost 0 bases and J lost 1; bases outside the gene matches: 8. The germline gives CDR1 GTSNPN, CDR2 SVGIG (reference sequence). The length of the CDR3 is 17 residues. This CDR3 is CAWSVGLAGSGTDTQYF. CDR3 bases: TGTGCCTGGAGTGTAGGGCTAGCGGGGTCGGGCACAGATACGCAGTATTTT. Variable domain in full (rest from reference TRBV30 and TRBJ2-3): SQTIHQWPATLVQPVGSPLSLECTVEGTSNPNLYWYRQAAGRGLQLLFYSVGIGQISSEVPQNLSASRPQDRQFILSSKKLLLSDSGFYLCAWSVGLAGSGTDTQYFGPGTRLTVL.

For the CDR3, the DNA is TGTGCCAGCAAGAGCGGGACCACAGATACGCAGTATTTT. Translation gives CASKSGTTDTQYF. The genes are TRBV7-9 and TRBJ2-3; 7 bases map to TRBD2. There are 13 residues in the CDR3. Germline assignment: CDR1 SEHNR and CDR2 FQNEAQ (reference sequence). Trimming took 7 bases from V and 2 from J; bases not matched to a gene: 3.

This clone showed up just a few times. The chain joins TRBV5-1 to TRBJ2-6; no firm D call. CDR3 length: 16 residues. Trimming stripped 4 bases from V and 2 bases from J, with 13 bases between. The germline V gene has CDR1 SGHRS and CDR2 YFSETQ. CDR3 DNA: TGCGCCAGCAGCCGCCGCGAGGTCCCTGGGGCCAACGTCCTGACTTTC. Its translation: CASSRREVPGANVLTF.

The chain joins TRBV28 to TRBJ2-1; TRBD1 aligns across 11 bases. CDR3 length equals 15 residues. Germline V gives CDR1 MDHEN, CDR2 SYDVKM. The J segment lost 8 bases and the V segment lost 3 bases, leaving 6 bases of the junction unmatched. The CDR3 DNA reads as TGTGCCAGCAGTTTTACCGGGACAGGGGGTCATGAGCAGTTCTTC. This sequence encodes CASSFTGTGGHEQFF.

This rearrangement joins TRBV5-1 to TRBJ2-1; TRBD1 aligns across 8 bases. Trimming at V came to 0 bases and at J to 10 bases, leaving 9 bases not matched to a gene. Germline V gene lookup returns CDR1 SGHRS and CDR2 YFSETQ. The CDR3 contains 15 residues. The CDR3 here is CASSLAGRGLEEQFF. CDR3 coding DNA: TGCGCCAGCAGCTTGGCGGGCAGGGGGCTGGAGGAGCAGTTCTTC.

The chain is built from TRBV6-5 and TRBJ2-4; D is undetermined. This CDR3 is built from 13 residues. Germline V gene data show CDR1 as MNHEY and CDR2 as SVGAGI. Trimming left V 6 bases short and J 0 bases short, with 6 bases between. The CDR3 DNA reads TGTGCCAGCAGGGGCGCAGCCAAAAACATTCAGTACTTC. It translates to CASRGAAKNIQYF.

The chain links TRBV24-1 to TRBJ1-2; no firm D call. Germline loops: CDR1 KGHDR, CDR2 SFDVKD. CDR3 length: 13 amino acids. Trimming shortened V by 4 bases and J by 4 bases, and 9 bases separated the two germline ends. The CDR3 protein is CATSDRSTYGYTF. The CDR3 DNA reads as TGTGCCACCAGTGACCGGTCCACCTATGGCTACACCTTC.

This clone was detected only a few times. V gene TRBV5-1 combines with J gene TRBJ2-7; 10 positions match TRBD1. CDR1 is SGHRS, CDR2 YFSETQ, per germline. The CDR3 extends over 14 amino acids. V was clipped by 4 bases and J by 4 bases; unmatched bases: 5. The CDR3 here is CASSQPGQGYEQYF. The CDR3, as DNA: TGCGCCAGCAGCCAACCGGGACAGGGGTACGAGCAGTACTTC.

This clone was counted only a few times. This sequence joins TRBV28 and TRBJ1-5; no firm D call. Germline V CDR1 and CDR2: MDHEN, SYDVKM. The CDR3 contains 15 residues. Trimming stripped 7 bases from V and 0 bases from J, with 13 bases between. DNA for the CDR3: TGTGCCAGCAATCAACTCCCCACTAGCAATCAGCCCCAGCATTTT. It is translated as CASNQLPTSNQPQHF. Using reference TRBV28 and TRBJ1-5 for the parts outside the CDR3, the full variable domain is DVKVTQSSRYLVKRTGEKVFLECVQDMDHENMFWYRQDPGLGLRLIYFSYDVKMKEKGDIPEGYSVSREKKERFSLILESASTNQTSMYLCASNQLPTSNQPQHFGDGTRLSIL.

In DNA form, the CDR3 reads TGTGCCAGTAGTCCAACCTCAGCATTTCCAGGTGACTATGGCTACACCTTC. Translating it yields CASSPTSAFPGDYGYTF. The chain recombines TRBV19 with TRBJ1-2, with D hard to call. The ends were cut back, 5 bases at V and 3 bases at J, with 22 bases in the middle. In germline, CDR1 is LNHDA, CDR2 SQIVND (reference sequence). The CDR3 covers 17 residues. Full variable domain (outside the CDR3, taken from reference TRBV19 and TRBJ1-2): DGGITQSPKYLFRKEGQNVTLSCEQNLNHDAMYWYRQDPGQGLRLIYYSQIVNDFQKGDIAEGYSVSREKKESFPLTVTSAQKNPTAFYLCASSPTSAFPGDYGYTFGSGTRLTVV.

The table lists this clone with a few counts. The chain employs TRBV2 and TRBJ1-5; tentative D call: TRBD1 (6 bases). CDR1 is SNHLY, CDR2 FYNNEI, per germline. The V and J ends lost 3 bases and 2 bases respectively, with 8 bases between them. The CDR3 covers 14 residues. CDR3 sequence (DNA): TGTGCCAGCAGTGAGGACAGTGGCAATCAGCCCCAGCATTTT. This encodes CASSEDSGNQPQHF.

V gene TRBV30 combines with J gene TRBJ2-1, with 8 bases matching TRBD2. Per germline, CDR1 GTSNPN and CDR2 SVGIG (reference sequence). This CDR3 spans 15 amino acids. V trimming: 2 bases; J trimming: 7 bases; junction bases outside the gene matches: 10. In DNA form, the CDR3 reads TGTGCCTGGAGTCCCCGGGGGGGGAGAAGGAATGAGCAGTTCTTC. Translating it yields CAWSPRGGRRNEQFF.

The CDR3 DNA is TGTGCCAGCAGCTTAGATCGACTAGCGGGACATTCGCAGTTCTTC. Protein product: CASSLDRLAGHSQFF. This chain joins TRBV7-9 and TRBJ2-1; 11 nucleotides agree with TRBD2. V shed 1 base and J 12 bases; nucleotides not matched to a gene: 8. In germline, CDR1 is SEHNR, CDR2 FQNEAQ (reference sequence). This CDR3 has 15 amino acids.

The chain joins TRBV5-5 to TRBJ2-7, with D maybe TRBD2 (6 bases). The CDR3 has 14 residues. V dropped 4 bases and J dropped 5 bases, with 16 bases sitting between them. CDR1 is SGHKS and CDR2 is YYEKEE in the germline V gene (reference sequence). This CDR3 is CASSEGTPRNEQYF. Here the CDR3 DNA reads TGTGCCAGCAGCGAAGGGACTCCACGAAACGAGCAGTACTTC.

The chain employs TRBV4-1 and TRBJ2-2; 8 bases align to TRBD1. The CDR3 totals 16 residues. Trimming removed 4 bases from V and 0 bases from J; junction bases left unmatched: 4. Germline V gene sequence: CDR1 MGHRA, CDR2 YSYEKL. CDR3: CASSLNRGTNTGELFF. The CDR3 nucleotides are TGCGCCAGCAGCCTCAACAGGGGGACGAACACCGGGGAGCTGTTTTTT.

V and J are TRBV4-1 and TRBJ2-3; TRBD2 matches 15 bases. J lost 3 bases, V lost 4 bases, and 14 bases had no gene match. From germline, CDR1 is MGHRA and CDR2 YSYEKL. CDR3 length: 20 residues. In nucleotides, the CDR3 is TGCGCCAGCAGCCCCCCCAGTGGACTAGCGGGGGGGTGGTCGACAGATACGCAGTATTTT. It encodes CASSPPSGLAGGWSTDTQYF.

There are a few counts of this clone. The gene calls are TRBV28 and TRBJ1-2; 7 bases are shared with TRBD1. CDR3 size: 13 residues. V gave up 6 bases and J gave up 5 bases; unmatched junction bases: 6. The V gene's germline CDR1 is MDHEN and CDR2 SYDVKM. CDR3 in amino acids: CASRGDSLYGYTF. For the CDR3, the DNA is TGTGCCAGCAGGGGGGACAGTCTTTATGGCTACACCTTC.